The next 26 T cell receptor beta chains were all read from a single sample in a study of PD-1 blockade in mismatch repair-deficient tumors. The protocol was immunoSEQ multiplex PCR, while the TCRdb copy is restricted to in-frame clones and leaves out a portion. Among about 19,000 clones listed, over 75% were seen once. This material consisted of PBMCs, taken 52 weeks after starting pembrolizumab. All receptors come from an adult with mismatch repair-deficient cancer.

The chain joins TRBV19 to TRBJ1-6; D possibly corresponds to TRBD1 (5 bases). Trimming took 10 bases from V and 0 from J, leaving 19 bases between them. Germline CDR1 is LNHDA and CDR2 is SQIVND (reference sequence). This CDR3 spans 17 amino acids. This CDR3 is CATSNRIQSSYNSPLHF. CDR3 in DNA: TGTGCCACGTCCAACAGGATCCAGAGCTCCTATAATTCACCCCTCCACTTT.

The chain employs TRBV27 and TRBJ2-5, with D possibly being TRBD1 (5 bases). Looked up from germline, CDR1 is MNHEY and CDR2 is SMNVEV (reference sequence). The CDR3 runs to 14 residues. V was trimmed by 8 bases and J by 5 bases, leaving 18 bases between them. CDR3 sequence reads: CASPHGPAGETQYF. The CDR3 nucleotides read TGTGCCAGCCCCCACGGGCCGGCAGGGGAGACCCAGTACTTC.

The rearrangement links TRBV6-1 to TRBJ2-7; 7 bases agree with TRBD1. Per germline, CDR1 MNHNS and CDR2 SASEGT. The CDR3 contains 13 residues. With V trimmed by 7 bases and J by 3 bases, 6 bases remained unmatched. The CDR3 spells CASTKTGLYEQYF. The CDR3 DNA reads as TGTGCCAGCACCAAGACAGGGCTCTACGAGCAGTACTTC.

This sequence joins TRBV6-5 and TRBJ2-2, with D possibly matching TRBD1 (5 bases). The CDR3 spans 14 residues. Per germline, CDR1 MNHEY and CDR2 SVGAGI. With 5 bases removed from V and 4 bases from J, the gap between germline ends came to 11 bases. Written as DNA, the CDR3 is TGTGCCAGCAGTCAGCAGGGTGGCACCGGGGAGCTGTTTTTT. Amino acid sequence: CASSQQGGTGELFF.

DNA for the CDR3: TGTGCCAGCGGACTAGCGGAGCAGTTCTTC. Translated: CASGLAEQFF. This sequence joins TRBV27 and TRBJ2-1; 9 bases align to TRBD2. The CDR3 length is 10 residues. From germline, CDR1 is MNHEY and CDR2 SMNVEV (reference sequence). V lost 8 bases and J lost 10; bases outside the gene matches: 0.

CDR3 sequence: CASSKDPQGLDGSYEQYF. Here the CDR3 DNA reads TGTGCCAGCAGCAAAGACCCCCAGGGACTAGATGGTTCCTACGAGCAGTACTTC. The chain uses TRBV21-1 and TRBJ2-7; TRBD2, the table's D call, lacks a check against the DNA. TRBV21-1 represents a pseudogene. CDR3 size: 18 residues.

This clone was counted only a few times. DNA of the CDR3: TGTGCCAGCAGTTCGGACAGGGGGCCCTACGAGCAGTACTTC. Encoded protein: CASSSDRGPYEQYF. J is TRBJ2-7 and V is TRBV6-6; 11 nucleotides align to TRBD1. The length of the CDR3 is 14 residues. CDR1 and CDR2 from the germline V gene are MNHNY and SVGAGI (reference sequence). Trimming removed 4 bases from V and 2 bases from J; junction bases left unmatched: 1.

This clone was picked up a small number of times. The rearrangement joins TRBV6-5 to TRBJ1-1; perhaps TRBD1 as D (5 bases). Germline CDR1 and CDR2: MNHEY and SVGAGI. The CDR3 is made up of 12 amino acids. V was clipped by 6 bases and J by 8 bases, with 13 bases between them. The CDR3 DNA follows: TGTGCCAGCAGCTACCGTCGGGGGGAAGCTTTCTTT. It is translated as CASSYRRGEAFF.

J is TRBJ1-2 and V is TRBV5-6; possible D gene TRBD1, 6 bases. The CDR3 covers 16 residues. Trimming removed 0 bases from V and 0 bases from J, with 12 bases in between. The germline gives CDR1 SGHDT, CDR2 YYEEEE. CDR3 protein: CASSLGGTKTNYGYTF. Written as DNA, the CDR3 is TGTGCCAGCAGCTTGGGAGGGACAAAAACTAACTATGGCTACACCTTC.

The chain employs TRBV7-9 and TRBJ2-7; D might be TRBD2 (5 bases). The CDR3 length is 14 residues. V dropped 5 bases and J dropped 3 bases, with 14 bases sitting between them. Germline V gene sequence: CDR1 SEHNR, CDR2 FQNEAQ (reference sequence). The CDR3: CASSRHTRNYEQYF. The CDR3 DNA is TGTGCCAGCAGCCGACATACTAGAAACTACGAGCAGTACTTC. The whole variable domain, filled in from reference TRBV7-9 and TRBJ2-7, reads DTGVSQNPRHKITKRGQNVTFRCDPISEHNRLYWYRQTLGQGPEFLTYFQNEAQLEKSRLLSDRFSAERPKGSFSTLEIQRTEQGDSAMYLCASSRHTRNYEQYFGPGTRLTVT.

This chain uses TRBV6-1 with TRBJ2-6; 8 bases match TRBD1. With V trimmed by 7 bases and J by 7 bases, 9 bases remained unmatched. Looked up from germline, CDR1 is MNHNS and CDR2 is SASEGT. The CDR3 has 15 amino acids. CDR3 sequence reads: CASTELDRDANVLTF. Here the CDR3 DNA reads TGTGCCAGCACCGAGCTGGACAGGGATGCCAACGTCCTGACTTTC.

The chain joins TRBV28 to TRBJ2-2, with 8 bases identical to TRBD2. Germline values: CDR1 MDHEN, CDR2 SYDVKM. This CDR3 is 16 amino acids long. The V and J ends lost 5 bases and 4 bases, in that order; junction bases with no gene match: 9. CDR3 nucleotides: TGTGCCAGCAGTACGCCTACGGGGGGGTCCACCGGGGAGCTGTTTTTT. Protein: CASSTPTGGSTGELFF.

The genes are TRBV18 and TRBJ1-2; D uncertain. Trimming took 0 bases from V and 3 from J, leaving 14 bases between them. The CDR3 length is 16 residues. Germline values: CDR1 KGHSH, CDR2 LQKENI. The CDR3 region is CASSPPLVGRDYGYTF. In nucleotides, the CDR3 is TGTGCCAGCTCACCACCGCTGGTAGGGAGAGACTATGGCTACACCTTC.

The chain couples TRBV29-1 to TRBJ2-2, with 7 bases matching TRBD2. Germline CDR1 SQVTM, CDR2 ANQGSEA. V shed 5 bases and J 4 bases; nucleotides not matched to a gene: 7. The CDR3 totals 14 residues. CDR3 sequence (DNA): TGCAGCGTTTCTAGCGGAGCGGGCACCGGGGAGCTGTTTTTT. Protein: CSVSSGAGTGELFF.

This clone occurred a few times. The chain has TRBV6-1 and TRBJ1-6; no reliable D call. The CDR3 length is 14 residues. Germline V CDR1 and CDR2: MNHNS, SASEGT. Trimming left V 6 bases short and J 7 bases short, with 13 bases between. CDR3 DNA sequence: TGTGCCAGCAGCGAGAGGGTAGGGAATTCACCCCTCCACTTT. Translated, it gives CASSERVGNSPLHF.

The chain uses TRBV28 and TRBJ2-7; maybe TRBD1 (5 bases). Germline assignment: CDR1 MDHEN and CDR2 SYDVKM. V was pared by 7 bases and J by 2 bases, with 15 bases between. The CDR3 runs to 14 residues. The CDR3 here is CASTPLDTPYEQYF. CDR3 bases: TGTGCCAGCACCCCATTGGACACTCCCTACGAGCAGTACTTC.

The chain carries TRBV28 and TRBJ2-7; 10 nucleotides line up with TRBD1. V was pared by 6 bases and J by 2 bases, with 16 bases of the junction left unmatched. CDR3 length: 18 amino acids. Germline CDR1 is MDHEN and CDR2 is SYDVKM. The DNA for the CDR3 is TGTGCCAGCAGATTAGACAGGGGGCGACGAAAAACTACCTACGAGCAGTACTTC. Protein product: CASRLDRGRRKTTYEQYF.

The rearrangement links TRBV5-1 to TRBJ2-6, with 8 bases lining up with TRBD1. The germline gives CDR1 SGHRS, CDR2 YFSETQ. This CDR3 is built from 16 residues. V trimming: 1 base; J trimming: 0 bases; junction bases outside the gene matches: 0. Written as DNA, the CDR3 is TGCGCCAGCAGCTTGACAGGGGGCTCTGGGGCCAACGTCCTGACTTTC. It translates to CASSLTGGSGANVLTF. The variable domain in full, completed from reference TRBV5-1 and TRBJ2-6, reads KAGVTQTPRYLIKTRGQQVTLSCSPISGHRSVSWYQQTPGQGLQFLFEYFSETQRNKGNFPGRFSGRQFSNSRSEMNVSTLELGDSALYLCASSLTGGSGANVLTFGAGSRLTVL.

The J gene is TRBJ2-3, the V gene TRBV4-2, with 7 positions matching TRBD2. The J segment lost 2 bases and the V segment lost 0 bases, leaving 5 bases of the junction unmatched. CDR1 is LGHNA, CDR2 YNFKEQ, per germline. The CDR3 extends over 16 amino acids. CDR3: CASSQEGSGYTDTQYF. The DNA of the CDR3 is TGTGCCAGCAGCCAAGAAGGTAGCGGGTACACAGATACGCAGTATTTT.

The V gene is TRBV7-2, the J gene TRBJ2-3; possibly TRBD2 for D (5 bases). There are 14 residues in the CDR3. The germline gives CDR1 SGHTA, CDR2 FQGNSA. V lost 1 base to trimming and J lost 0 bases, with 5 bases between them. The CDR3, as DNA: TGTGCCAGCAGCTTAGGGACTAGCACAGATACGCAGTATTTT. Its protein is CASSLGTSTDTQYF.

This clone was counted a few times. The chain joins TRBV27 to TRBJ2-7, with TRBD2 matching over 7 bases. This CDR3 region has 12 residues. The germline gives CDR1 MNHEY, CDR2 SMNVEV (reference sequence). V dropped 8 bases and J dropped 3; count of bases not matched to a gene: 4. CDR3 bases: TGTGCCAGCTTTGGCGGGGGCTACGAGCAGTACTTC. Amino acids: CASFGGGYEQYF.

This clone was counted only a few times. The chain joins TRBV28 to TRBJ2-7; 8 bases fit TRBD2. The CDR3 consists of 14 residues. Germline V lookup: CDR1 MDHEN, CDR2 SYDVKM. V lost 1 base to trimming and J lost 3 bases; unmatched junction nucleotides: 2. Written as DNA, the CDR3 is TGTGCCAGCAGTTTATCGGGGGGGGGCTACGAGCAGTACTTC. Protein: CASSLSGGGYEQYF.

The chain links TRBV4-2 to TRBJ1-3; 11 nucleotides match TRBD1. Germline V gene sequence: CDR1 LGHNA, CDR2 YNFKEQ. V trimming: 2 bases; J trimming: 2 bases; junction bases outside the gene matches: 5. The CDR3 is 17 residues long. The CDR3 sequence: CASSQLGQGAAGNTIYF. The CDR3 region has the DNA TGTGCCAGCAGCCAACTCGGACAGGGGGCTGCTGGAAACACCATATATTTT.

The gene calls are TRBV28 and TRBJ1-2; 7 nucleotides agree with TRBD1. The CDR3 is 13 amino acids. The V gene end was trimmed by 5 bases and the J gene end by 5 bases; junction bases not matched to a gene: 5. The germline V gene has CDR1 MDHEN and CDR2 SYDVKM. The CDR3 nucleotides are TGTGCCAGCAGTCGGGACAGAAGATATGGCTACACCTTC. Residues: CASSRDRRYGYTF.

The CDR3 DNA reads as TGTGCCAGTAGTATTGCGGGATACGGCTACACCTTC. Encoded protein: CASSIAGYGYTF. The chain is built from TRBV19 and TRBJ1-2, with D uncertain. V was trimmed by 3 bases and J by 8 bases, leaving 10 bases between them. Germline V gene sequence: CDR1 LNHDA, CDR2 SQIVND (reference sequence). This CDR3 is 12 amino acids long.

The chain employs TRBV4-1 and TRBJ2-1; D might be TRBD2 (7 bases). The CDR3 length is 17 residues. CDR1 and CDR2 from the germline V gene are MGHRA and YSYEKL. V dropped 2 bases and J dropped 3 bases, with 17 bases sitting between them. CDR3 amino acids: CASSQKAAGHDYNEQFF. DNA of the CDR3: TGCGCCAGCAGCCAAAAGGCAGCGGGACACGACTACAATGAGCAGTTCTTC.